Each of the 14 T cell receptor beta chains below was sequenced from the same sample in a study of cytomegalovirus exposure and HLA in healthy donors. The PCR was carried out with 60 Vbeta primers and 13 Jbeta primers. Assay used: immunoSEQ multiplex PCR; TCRdb lists only in-frame clones, some missing. The table lists some 110,000 clones, approximately 80% of them singletons. The material sequenced was PBMCs. The receptors originated from a man in his fifties or sixties in good health and CMV-seronegative.

V gene TRBV5-4 combines with J gene TRBJ2-3, with TRBD1 identical over 7 bases. CDR1 is SGHNT and CDR2 is YYREEE in the germline V gene (reference sequence). The J segment lost 1 base and the V segment lost 4 bases, leaving 6 bases of the junction unmatched. The CDR3 is made up of 15 amino acids. CDR3 sequence (DNA): TGTGCCAGCAGCCGGGGACAGACTGGCACAGATACGCAGTATTTT. The encoded protein is CASSRGQTGTDTQYF.

This chain links TRBV29-1 with TRBJ1-4; weak D call: TRBD1 (5 bases). CDR3 length equals 11 residues. Germline CDR1 is SQVTM and CDR2 is ANQGSEA. V lost 2 bases and J 7 bases, leaving 5 bases between the germline ends. In DNA form, the CDR3 reads TGCAGCGTTGAAAGGGGTGAAAAACTGTTTTTT. Amino acid sequence: CSVERGEKLFF.

This chain connects TRBV5-1 to TRBJ1-1; 9 nucleotides align to TRBD1. V lost 2 bases to trimming and J lost 3 bases; unmatched junction nucleotides: 5. The germline V gene encodes CDR1 SGHRS and CDR2 YFSETQ. The CDR3 loop spans 15 amino acids. The CDR3 region is CASSFLTGGDTEAFF. The CDR3 DNA sequence: TGCGCCAGCAGCTTCTTGACAGGGGGGGACACTGAAGCTTTCTTT.

V usage is TRBV20-1 and J usage is TRBJ2-7; no firm D call. CDR3 size: 11 residues. CDR1 is DFQATT, CDR2 SNEGSKA, per germline (reference sequence). V shed 5 bases and J shed 1 base, with 6 bases lying between them. Here the CDR3 DNA reads TGCAGTGCTTCAGATTCCTACGAGCAGTACTTC. Protein product: CSASDSYEQYF.

On this clone itself: Germline is not matched at one junction end, which may reflect a read error. This chain uses TRBV7-9 with TRBJ2-7; 9 nucleotides align to TRBD1. Germline V gene lookup returns CDR1 SEHNR and CDR2 FQNEAQ (reference sequence). This CDR3 is built from 12 residues. CDR3 amino acids: CSSSTDRGEQYF. The DNA of the CDR3 is TGTTCCAGCAGCACGGACAGGGGCGAGCAGTACTTC.

This clone was recorded a few times. The chain is built from TRBV5-5 and TRBJ1-2, with D tentatively TRBD1 (5 bases). V shed 0 bases and J shed 5 bases, with 11 bases lying between them. The CDR3 consists of 14 residues. Germline-derived CDR1 and CDR2 are SGHKS and YYEKEE (reference sequence). CDR3 sequence reads: CASSLGQGRYGYTF. The CDR3 DNA is TGTGCCAGCAGCTTGGGGCAGGGTCGGTATGGCTACACCTTC.

The CDR3 is CASSFWRIDGQKLFF. CDR3 coding DNA: TGTGCCAGCAGCTTCTGGAGGATTGACGGTCAAAAACTGTTTTTT. This chain connects TRBV7-9 to TRBJ1-4; D gene uncertain. This CDR3 is 15 amino acids long. The V end lost 3 bases, the J end lost 9 bases, and 17 bases lay between the germline ends. Per germline, CDR1 SEHNR and CDR2 FQNEAQ (reference sequence).

The J gene is TRBJ2-1, the V gene TRBV11-3; D is perhaps TRBD2 (6 bases). The germline CDR1 and CDR2 sequences are SGHNT and YENEEA. V was trimmed by 4 bases and J by 3 bases, leaving 13 bases between them. CDR3 length: 15 residues. CDR3 DNA: TGTGCCAGCAGCTCGTCGCGCGGGGACTACAATGAGCAGTTCTTC. It encodes CASSSSRGDYNEQFF. The variable domain in full, with the rest retrieved from reference TRBV11-3 and TRBJ2-1, is EAGVVQSPRYKIIEKKQPVAFWCNPISGHNTLYWYLQNLGQGPELLIRYENEEAVDDSQLPKDRFSAERLKGVDSTLKIQPAELGDSAVYLCASSSSRGDYNEQFFGPGTRLTVL.

The sample holds a few counts of this clone. The junction does not match germline at one end; this may be a read error. This chain connects TRBV6-1 to TRBJ2-3; TRBD2 matches at 7 bases. CDR3 length equals 14 residues. Germline CDR1 MNHNS, CDR2 SASEGT. The CDR3 DNA reads TGTGTCAGCAGTGGCGGACTAGTTACAGATACGCAGTATTTT. This gives the protein CVSSGGLVTDTQYF.

This chain uses TRBV7-9 with TRBJ1-3; the D is unclear. The CDR3 has 13 amino acids. V was trimmed by 5 bases and J by 2 bases, leaving 7 bases between them. Germline V gene sequence: CDR1 SEHNR, CDR2 FQNEAQ (reference sequence). The CDR3 nucleotides read TGTGCCAGCAGCCTAAGTGCTGGAAACACCATATATTTT. This translates into CASSLSAGNTIYF.

The V gene is TRBV10-3, the J gene TRBJ2-3, with D unclear. CDR3 length: 12 residues. Germline CDR1 ENHRY, CDR2 SYGVKD. V shed 4 bases and J shed 6 bases, with 8 bases lying between them. CDR3 DNA: TGTGCCATCAGTGCGGAGATTGATACGCAGTATTTT. It yields the protein CAISAEIDTQYF.

The chain combines TRBV7-3 with TRBJ2-3; D is possibly TRBD2 (6 bases). This CDR3 is 14 amino acids long. The V and J ends lost 2 bases and 0 bases respectively, with 6 bases between them. From germline, CDR1 is SGHTA and CDR2 FQGTGA. In nucleotides, the CDR3 is TGTGCCAGCAGCTTAGCGGGAAGCACAGATACGCAGTATTTT. Protein product: CASSLAGSTDTQYF.

V and J are TRBV11-3 and TRBJ2-5, with D possibly TRBD2 on 5 matching bases. Trimming removed 1 base at V and 4 bases at J, with 7 bases between. CDR1 SGHNT and CDR2 YENEEA come from the germline V gene. The CDR3 covers 13 residues. The CDR3 is CASSLGERETQYF. The CDR3 DNA sequence: TGTGCCAGCAGCTTAGGGGAGAGAGAGACCCAGTACTTC.

The J gene is TRBJ2-3, the V gene TRBV9; tentatively, D is TRBD2 (7 bases). Trimming stripped 0 bases from V and 5 bases from J, with 13 bases between. Germline values: CDR1 SGDLS, CDR2 YYNGEE. The CDR3 consists of 15 residues. The CDR3, as DNA: TGTGCCAGCAGCGTAGGAGGGGGGGGGCGAGATACGCAGTATTTT. Its protein is CASSVGGGGRDTQYF.